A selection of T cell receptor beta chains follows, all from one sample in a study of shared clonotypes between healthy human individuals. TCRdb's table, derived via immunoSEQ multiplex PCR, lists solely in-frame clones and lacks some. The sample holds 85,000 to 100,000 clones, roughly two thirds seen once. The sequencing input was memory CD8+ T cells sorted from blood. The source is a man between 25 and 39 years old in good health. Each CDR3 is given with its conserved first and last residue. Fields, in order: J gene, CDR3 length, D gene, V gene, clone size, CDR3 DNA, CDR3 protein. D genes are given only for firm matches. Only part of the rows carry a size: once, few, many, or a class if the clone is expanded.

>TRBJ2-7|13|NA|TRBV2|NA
TGTGCCAGCAGCACTGACAGGCTGTACGAGCAGTACTTC
CASSTDRLYEQYF
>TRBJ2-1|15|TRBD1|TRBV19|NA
TGTGCCAGTAGTATCGTAGGACAGGGGACCAATGAGCAGTTCTTC
CASSIVGQGTNEQFF
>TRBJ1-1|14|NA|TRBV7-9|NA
TGTGCCAGCAGCTTGATCCTCGCGGGCACTGAAGCTTTCTTT
CASSLILAGTEAFF
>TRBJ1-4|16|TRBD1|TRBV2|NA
TGTGCCAGCAGTGAACGGGACAGGCCAAATAATGAAAAACTGTTTTTT
CASSERDRPNNEKLFF
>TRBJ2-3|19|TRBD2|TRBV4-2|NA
TGTGCCAGCAGCCAAGATTTGACTAGCGGGAACGGTCGAACAGATACGCAGTATTTT
CASSQDLTSGNGRTDTQYF
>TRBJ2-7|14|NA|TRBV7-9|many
TGTGCCAGCAGCTTATCTGGCGAGGCCTACGAGCAGTACTTC
CASSLSGEAYEQYF
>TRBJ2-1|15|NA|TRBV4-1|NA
TGCGCCAGCAGCCAAGAGCTAAACTCCTACAATGAGCAGTTCTTC
CASSQELNSYNEQFF
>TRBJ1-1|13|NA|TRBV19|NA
TGTGCCAGTAGTATCTCGAGGGACACTGAAGCTTTCTTT
CASSISRDTEAFF
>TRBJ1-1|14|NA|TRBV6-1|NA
TGTGCCAGCAGTGAGAAGGGTCTAGGCACTGAAGCTTTCTTT
CASSEKGLGTEAFF
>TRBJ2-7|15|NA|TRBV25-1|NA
TGTGCCAGCCAAAAGCTCGACACCGGGGAATACGAGCAGTACTTC
CASQKLDTGEYEQYF
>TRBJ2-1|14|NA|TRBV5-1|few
TGCGCCAGCAGCTTTATACCTAAAACCGGTGAGCAGTTCTTC
CASSFIPKTGEQFF
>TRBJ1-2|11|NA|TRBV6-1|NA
TGTGCCAGCAGTGAAGCGGGAAAGAACACCTTC
CASSEAGKNTF
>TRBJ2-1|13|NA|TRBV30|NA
TGTGCCTGGAGCCCGACTAGCTACAATGAGCAGTTCTTC
CAWSPTSYNEQFF
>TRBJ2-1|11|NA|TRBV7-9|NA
TGTGCCAGCAGCTTAGACCATGAGCAGTTCTTC
CASSLDHEQFF
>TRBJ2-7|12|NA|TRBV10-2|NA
TGCGCCAGCAGTGGACAGTCCTACGAGCAGTACTTC
CASSGQSYEQYF
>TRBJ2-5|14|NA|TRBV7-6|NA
TGTGCCAGCAGCTTAGGTCCCCATCTCGAGACCCAGTACTTC
CASSLGPHLETQYF
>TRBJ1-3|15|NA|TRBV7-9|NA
TGTGCCAGCAGCTTAGTCGCGGGGGCTGCGGACACCATATATTTT
CASSLVAGAADTIYF
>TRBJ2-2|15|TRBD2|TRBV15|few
TGTGCCACCAGCAGAGGACTAGCGGGCCTTGGGGAGCTGTTTTTT
CATSRGLAGLGELFF
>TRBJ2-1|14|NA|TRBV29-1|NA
TGCAGCGTTGAGGCCGGGTTGGACTACAATGAGCAGTTCTTC
CSVEAGLDYNEQFF
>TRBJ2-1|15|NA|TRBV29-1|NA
TGCAGCGTTGAGGGTCGCAGGACGCAGTACAATGAGCAGTTCTTC
CSVEGRRTQYNEQFF
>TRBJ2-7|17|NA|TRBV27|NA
TGTGCCAGCAGTTTATTTCAGGTCCCAATTCCACTCTACGAGCAGTACTTC
CASSLFQVPIPLYEQYF
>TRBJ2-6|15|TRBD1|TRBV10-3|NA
TGTGCCATCGGGGACAGGGGTTCGGTGGCCAACGTCCTGACTTTC
CAIGDRGSVANVLTF
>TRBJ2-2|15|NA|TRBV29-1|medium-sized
TGCAGCGCCAAATCGGGACTGGGCGACACCGGGGAGCTGTTTTTT
CSAKSGLGDTGELFF
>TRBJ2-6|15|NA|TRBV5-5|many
TGTGCCAGCAGCTCCGACAGCTCTGGGGCCAACGTCCTGACTTTC
CASSSDSSGANVLTF
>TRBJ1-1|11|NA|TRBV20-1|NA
TGCAGAGGGGCTGGGGGCACTGAAGCTTTCTTT
CRGAGGTEAFF
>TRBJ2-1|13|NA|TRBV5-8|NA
TGTGCCAGCAGCTTGGAAGGGGGGAATGAGCAGTTCTTC
CASSLEGGNEQFF
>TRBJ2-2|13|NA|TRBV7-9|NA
TGTGCCAGCAGCTTAGTCAGGCCGCCCGAGCTGTTTTTT
CASSLVRPPELFF
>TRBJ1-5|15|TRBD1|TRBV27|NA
TGTGCCAGCAGTCCCGGGACAGACTACAATCAGCCCCAGCATTTT
CASSPGTDYNQPQHF
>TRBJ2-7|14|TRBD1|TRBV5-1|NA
TGCGCCAGCAGAAAAAGGGACAGCTACTACGAGCAGTACTTC
CASRKRDSYYEQYF
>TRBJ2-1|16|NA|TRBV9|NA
TGTGCCAGCAGCGTAGGCTTGATCATTTTACCCAATGAGCAGTTCTTC
CASSVGLIILPNEQFF
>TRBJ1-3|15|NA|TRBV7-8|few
TGTGCCAGCAGCCCCCGAGGTGCCTCTGGAAACACCATATATTTT
CASSPRGASGNTIYF
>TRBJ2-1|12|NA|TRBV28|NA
TGTGCCAGCAGTTTCCGGCCGAATGAGCAGTTCTTC
CASSFRPNEQFF
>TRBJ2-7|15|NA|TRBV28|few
TGTGCCAGCAGTTTACCCGGGGATCAGACCTACGAGCAGTACTTC
CASSLPGDQTYEQYF
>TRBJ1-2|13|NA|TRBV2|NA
TGTGCCAGCAGTGAAATCAGGCCCAGGGGCTACACCTTC
CASSEIRPRGYTF
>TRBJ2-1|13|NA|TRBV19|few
TGTGCCAGTAGTAACCCCCCAGTAAATGAGCAGTTCTTC
CASSNPPVNEQFF
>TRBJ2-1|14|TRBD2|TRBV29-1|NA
TGCAGCGTTGTTCTCGCGGGAGATCACAATGAGCAGTTCTTC
CSVVLAGDHNEQFF
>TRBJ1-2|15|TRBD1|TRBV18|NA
TGTGCCAGCTCACCACCCGCGAGGGGGCACTATGGCTACACCTTC
CASSPPARGHYGYTF
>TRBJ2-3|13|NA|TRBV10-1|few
TGCGCCAGCAGTGAGCTAGCTGTAGATACGCAGTATTTT
CASSELAVDTQYF
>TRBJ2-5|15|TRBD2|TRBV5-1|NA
TGCGCCAGCACCTTGGGAGGGGTCGCCCAAGAGACCCAGTACTTC
CASTLGGVAQETQYF
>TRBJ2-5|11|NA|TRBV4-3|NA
TGCGCCAGCAGCCAAGAGGAGACCCAGTACTTC
CASSQEETQYF
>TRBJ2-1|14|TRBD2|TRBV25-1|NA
TGTGCCAGCAGTATTCCTAGCGGGAGGAATGAGCAGTTCTTC
CASSIPSGRNEQFF
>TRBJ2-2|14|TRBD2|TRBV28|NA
TGTGCCAGCAGTTCCCTGGCTAGCGGGAGTGCGCTGTTTTTT
CASSSLASGSALFF
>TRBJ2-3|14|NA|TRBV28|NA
TGTGCCAGCAGTATCCTTGGCTGGGGGGATACGCAGTATTTT
CASSILGWGDTQYF
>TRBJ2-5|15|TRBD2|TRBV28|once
TGTGCCAGCAGTTCAGGGACTAGCGGGGCTGAGACCCAGTACTTC
CASSSGTSGAETQYF